This T cell receptor beta chain originates from a study of blood T cell repertoires in COVID-19. For the study at large: Researchers got acute and convalescent COVID-19 samples from the United States, Italy and Spain. From T cells, B-cell-depleted T cells, or PBMCs came the material, which was cDNA or gDNA.

Sequencing used immunoSEQ multiplex PCR; TCRdb keeps in-frame clones, though not all of them. This table has about 130,000 clones, approximately 89% appearing once. Germline V gene lookup returns CDR1 SGHTA and CDR2 FQGNSA. CDR3 length: 16 amino acids. V lost 5 bases to trimming and J lost 4 bases, with 20 bases between them. The V and J genes are TRBV7-2 and TRBJ2-5; TRBD2 is a possible D gene (5 bases). Sequencing was done on a sample of peripheral blood. The receptor comes from a woman in her 70s with COVID-19, enrolled during active disease. This chain's CDR3 is CASSTRAYGVIETQYF. The CDR3 DNA follows: TGTGCCAGCAGCACCAGAGCCTACGGGGTAATAGAGACCCAGTACTTC.